This is a list of T cell receptor beta chains from one sample in a study of blood T cell repertoires in COVID-19. This table comes from immunoSEQ multiplex PCR, and its TCRdb copy is limited to in-frame clones, with some not included. The table includes over 200,000 clones, roughly 90% detected once. Sequenced input: PBMCs or T cells enriched from blood (not recorded which). Receptors originate from a woman between 50 and 59 years old in a cohort exposed to, infected with or recovered from COVID-19 (not recorded which). The CDR3 runs from the conserved cysteine through the conserved F or W. The D gene is left open where the match is weak. The size entry is marked missing in some rows and otherwise reads once, few, many or a size class.

V	D	size	J	CDR3	DNA
TRBV14	.	.	TRBJ1-6	CASSQAFRFRDNSPLHF	TGTGCCAGCAGCCAAGCTTTTCGTTTTCGGGATAATTCACCCCTCCACTTT
TRBV28	TRBD2	.	TRBJ2-1	CASSRTSGRNEQFF	TGTGCCAGCAGTCGGACTAGCGGGCGCAATGAGCAGTTCTTC
TRBV30	TRBD1	.	TRBJ1-4	CAWSVSRDRGRGSNEKLFF	TGTGCCTGGAGTGTGTCCCGGGACAGGGGGCGAGGATCTAATGAAAAACTGTTTTTT
TRBV7-2	.	.	TRBJ2-7	CASSRSIEQYF	TGTGCCAGCAGCAGATCTATCGAGCAGTACTTC
TRBV10-3	TRBD1	.	TRBJ2-2	CAITPGQGVTGELFF	TGTGCCATCACCCCGGGACAGGGTGTCACCGGGGAGCTGTTTTTT
TRBV7-2	TRBD2	.	TRBJ2-7	CASSQVGGRNEQYF	TGTGCCAGCAGCCAAGTGGGAGGGCGGAACGAGCAGTACTTC
TRBV7-6	TRBD2	once	TRBJ2-3	CASSSQRGGIDTQYF	TGTGCCAGCAGCTCCCAGCGGGGGGGCATAGATACGCAGTATTTT
TRBV6-5	TRBD2	.	TRBJ2-3	CASSYSRGGLRDTQYF	TGTGCCAGCAGTTACTCTCGGGGGGGGCTCAGAGATACGCAGTATTTT
TRBV7-2	TRBD2	.	TRBJ2-3	CASSLAGRGNTDTQYF	TGTGCCAGCAGCTTAGCGGGGCGGGGGAACACAGATACGCAGTATTTT
TRBV11-2	.	.	TRBJ1-1	CASSLDYGGYTEAFF	TGTGCCAGCAGCTTAGATTACGGAGGGTACACTGAAGCTTTCTTT
TRBV15	.	.	TRBJ2-7	CATSRDLGQAYEQYF	TGTGCCACCAGCAGAGATCTTGGGCAGGCCTACGAGCAGTACTTC
TRBV4-3	TRBD1	.	TRBJ2-7	CASSQGRQGSYEQYF	TGCGCCAGCAGCCAAGGTCGACAGGGATCCTACGAGCAGTACTTC
TRBV2	TRBD1	.	TRBJ2-7	CASVTGTGVYEQYF	TGTGCCAGCGTCACCGGGACAGGGGTCTACGAGCAGTACTTC
TRBV7-9	TRBD2	.	TRBJ2-1	CASSDTSGHYNEQFF	TGTGCCAGCAGCGATACTAGCGGGCACTACAATGAGCAGTTCTTC
TRBV10-3	.	.	TRBJ1-5	CAISESRNQPQHF	TGTGCCATCAGTGAGTCCCGGAATCAGCCCCAGCATTTT
TRBV9	.	many	TRBJ2-1	CASSVGGGAYNEQFF	TGTGCCAGCAGCGTAGGCGGGGGCGCCTACAATGAGCAGTTCTTC
TRBV5-1	TRBD1	.	TRBJ2-1	CASREGTDNEQFF	TGCGCCAGCAGGGAAGGGACAGACAATGAGCAGTTCTTC
TRBV4-3	.	.	TRBJ1-1	CASSTDDVRDTEAFF	TGCGCCAGCAGCACTGACGACGTACGGGACACTGAAGCTTTCTTT
TRBV5-1	TRBD1	.	TRBJ2-7	CASSLLGRGREQYF	TGCGCCAGCAGCTTGTTGGGCAGGGGGAGAGAGCAGTACTTC
TRBV4-3	.	.	TRBJ1-2	CASSRETVLTVNYGYTF	TGCGCCAGCAGCCGTGAGACAGTTCTAACAGTGAACTATGGCTACACCTTC
TRBV23-1	TRBD2	.	TRBJ2-3	CASSQFERDPTDTQYF	TGCGCCAGCAGTCAATTCGAGCGGGACCCCACAGATACGCAGTATTTT
TRBV28	.	.	TRBJ1-4	CASSLGGLGPTNEKLFF	TGTGCCAGCAGTTTAGGCGGACTCGGGCCAACTAATGAAAAACTGTTTTTT
TRBV11-2	TRBD2	.	TRBJ2-3	CASSFFPAGENTDTQYF	TGTGCCAGCAGCTTTTTTCCAGCGGGGGAAAACACAGATACGCAGTATTTT
TRBV28	.	.	TRBJ2-1	CASSLAQTSSYNEQFF	TGTGCCAGCAGTTTAGCTCAAACAAGCTCCTACAATGAGCAGTTCTTC
TRBV4-1	.	.	TRBJ2-1	CASSQEALRDSYNEQFF	TGCGCCAGCAGCCAAGAAGCACTCCGGGACTCCTACAATGAGCAGTTCTTC
TRBV6-2/TRBV6-3	.	.	TRBJ1-1	CASSYSRGSNTEAFF	TGTGCCAGCAGTTACTCTCGCGGATCGAACACTGAAGCTTTCTTT
TRBV12-3/TRBV12-4	.	.	TRBJ1-6	CASRLQHSPLHF	TGTGCCAGCAGGCTACAGCATTCACCCCTCCACTTT
TRBV7-9	TRBD2	.	TRBJ2-3	CASSQWPGGAGPDTQYF	TGTGCCAGCAGCCAATGGCCCGGGGGGGCGGGGCCAGATACGCAGTATTTT
TRBV27	.	.	TRBJ2-7	CASRAGLLGRAYEQYF	TGTGCCAGCAGGGCGGGACTTCTCGGCAGGGCCTACGAGCAGTACTTC
TRBV4-1	TRBD2	.	TRBJ2-3	CASSHRGGGGTADTQYF	TGCGCCAGCAGCCACAGGGGCGGCGGGGGGACTGCAGATACGCAGTATTTT
TRBV2	.	.	TRBJ1-4	CASSEVGGVNEKLFF	TGTGCCAGCAGTGAAGTAGGGGGTGTTAATGAAAAACTGTTTTTT
TRBV3-1/TRBV3-2	.	once	TRBJ2-5	CASSLQGGETQYF	TGTGCCAGCAGTCTTCAGGGAGGCGAGACCCAGTACTTC
TRBV12-3/TRBV12-4	.	.	TRBJ1-2	CASSGGRARGYTF	TGTGCCAGCAGTGGGGGCAGGGCCCGCGGCTACACCTTC
TRBV9	.	.	TRBJ1-1	CASSISTGITEAFF	TGTGCCAGCAGCATAAGTACAGGGATCACTGAAGCTTTCTTT
TRBV20-1	.	.	TRBJ2-1	CSAITNNEQFF	TGCAGTGCTATAACAAACAATGAGCAGTTCTTC
TRBV9	TRBD2	.	TRBJ2-3	CASTDGTSGGTDTQYF	TGTGCCAGCACCGACGGGACTAGCGGGGGGACAGATACGCAGTATTTT
TRBV28	.	once	TRBJ1-5	CASSRQFNQPQHF	TGTGCCAGCAGTCGACAGTTCAATCAGCCCCAGCATTTT
TRBV2	.	.	TRBJ2-4	CASRGLRVDIQYF	TGTGCCAGCCGGGGTCTACGTGTGGACATTCAGTACTTC
TRBV27	TRBD2	few	TRBJ2-7	CASSFRGTSGASSYEQYF	TGTGCCAGCAGTTTTAGGGGGACTAGCGGGGCGAGCTCCTACGAGCAGTACTTC
TRBV2	TRBD1	few	TRBJ1-1	CASRAQGGLGAEAFF	TGTGCCAGCAGGGCACAGGGGGGTCTAGGCGCTGAAGCTTTCTTT
TRBV5-1	.	.	TRBJ2-5	CASSPQGGHQETQYF	TGCGCCAGCAGCCCCCAAGGGGGTCACCAAGAGACCCAGTACTTC
TRBV11-2	.	.	TRBJ2-3	CASRGGDHATDTQYF	TGTGCCAGCAGAGGAGGGGATCATGCCACAGATACGCAGTATTTT